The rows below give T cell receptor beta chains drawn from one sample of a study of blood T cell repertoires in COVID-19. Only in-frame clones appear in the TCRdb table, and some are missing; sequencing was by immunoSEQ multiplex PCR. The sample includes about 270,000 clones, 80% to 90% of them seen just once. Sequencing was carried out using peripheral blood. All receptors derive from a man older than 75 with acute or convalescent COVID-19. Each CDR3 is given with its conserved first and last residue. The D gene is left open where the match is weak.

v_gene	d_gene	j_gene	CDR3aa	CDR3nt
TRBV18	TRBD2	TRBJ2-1	CASSQTGTSGGNEQFF	TGTGCCAGCTCACAGACCGGGACTAGCGGGGGTAATGAGCAGTTCTTC
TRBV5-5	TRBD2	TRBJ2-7	CASILEASGSYEQYF	TGTGCCAGCATATTAGAGGCTAGCGGCTCCTACGAGCAGTACTTC
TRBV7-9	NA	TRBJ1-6	CASSSQGSYNSPLHF	TGTGCCAGCAGCTCGCAGGGTTCCTATAATTCACCCCTCCACTTT
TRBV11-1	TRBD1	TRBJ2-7	CASSLKTGGYEQYF	TGTGCCAGCAGCCTCAAGACAGGGGGCTACGAGCAGTACTTC
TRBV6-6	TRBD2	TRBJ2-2	CASTALAGGPPGELFF	TGTGCCAGCACCGCCCTGGCGGGAGGGCCTCCCGGGGAGCTGTTTTTT
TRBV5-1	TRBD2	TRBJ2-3	CASSPGLAGVADTQYF	TGCGCCAGCAGCCCAGGACTAGCGGGAGTCGCAGATACGCAGTATTTT
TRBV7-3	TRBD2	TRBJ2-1	CASSTSGRAFNEQFF	TGTGCCAGCAGCACTAGCGGGAGGGCCTTTAATGAGCAGTTCTTC
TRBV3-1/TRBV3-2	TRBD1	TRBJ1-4	CASSQVGGGNEKLFF	TGTGCCAGCAGCCAAGTAGGGGGCGGGAATGAAAAACTGTTTTTT
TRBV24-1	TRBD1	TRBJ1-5	CATSGQQGTGPQHF	TGTGCCACCAGTGGCCAACAGGGGACTGGGCCCCAGCATTTT
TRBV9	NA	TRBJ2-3	CASSALPGTQYF	TGTGCCAGCAGCGCCCTCCCAGGGACGCAGTATTTT
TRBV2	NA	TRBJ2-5	CASSEPRDQETQYF	TGTGCCAGCAGTGAACCCAGGGACCAAGAGACCCAGTACTTC